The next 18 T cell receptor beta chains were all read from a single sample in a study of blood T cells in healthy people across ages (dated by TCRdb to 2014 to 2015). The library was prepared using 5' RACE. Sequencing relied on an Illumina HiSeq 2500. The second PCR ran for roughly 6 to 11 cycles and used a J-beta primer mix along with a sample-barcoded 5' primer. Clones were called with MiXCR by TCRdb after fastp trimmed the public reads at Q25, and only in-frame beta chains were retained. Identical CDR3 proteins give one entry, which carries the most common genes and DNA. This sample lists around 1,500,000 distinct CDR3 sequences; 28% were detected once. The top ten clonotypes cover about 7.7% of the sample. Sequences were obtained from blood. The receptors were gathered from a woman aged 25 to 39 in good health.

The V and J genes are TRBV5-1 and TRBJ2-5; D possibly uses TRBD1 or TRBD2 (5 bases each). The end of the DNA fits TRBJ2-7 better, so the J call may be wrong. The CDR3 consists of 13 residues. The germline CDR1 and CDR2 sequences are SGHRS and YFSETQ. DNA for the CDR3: TGCGCCAGCAGGGAGGACGGGGACCACGAGCAGTACTTC. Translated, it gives CASREDGDHEQYF.

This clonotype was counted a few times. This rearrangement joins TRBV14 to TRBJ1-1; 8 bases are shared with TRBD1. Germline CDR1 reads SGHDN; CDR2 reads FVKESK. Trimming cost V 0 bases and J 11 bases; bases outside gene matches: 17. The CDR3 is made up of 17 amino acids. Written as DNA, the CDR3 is TGTGCCAGCAGCCAAGATCGTGTGCTGGCAGGGGGCGAAGGGGCTTTCTTT. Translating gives CASSQDRVLAGGEGAFF.

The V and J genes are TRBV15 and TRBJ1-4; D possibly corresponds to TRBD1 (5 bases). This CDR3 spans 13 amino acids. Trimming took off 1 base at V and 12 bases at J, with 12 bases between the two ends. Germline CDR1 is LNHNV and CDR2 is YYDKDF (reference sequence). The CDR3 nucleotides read TGTGCCACCAGCAGAGGGGGGACTGCGGAACTGTTTTTT. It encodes CATSRGGTAELFF.

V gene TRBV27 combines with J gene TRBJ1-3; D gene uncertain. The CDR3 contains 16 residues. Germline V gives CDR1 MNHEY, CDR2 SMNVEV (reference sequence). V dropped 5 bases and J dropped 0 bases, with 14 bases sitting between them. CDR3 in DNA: TGTGCCAGCAGTATACCTTTGGGAGACTCTGGAAACACCATATATTTT. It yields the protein CASSIPLGDSGNTIYF.

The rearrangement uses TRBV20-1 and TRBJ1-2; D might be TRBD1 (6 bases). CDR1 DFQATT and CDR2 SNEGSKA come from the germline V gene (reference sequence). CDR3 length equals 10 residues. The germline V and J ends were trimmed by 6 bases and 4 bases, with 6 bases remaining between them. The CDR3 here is CSADSYGYTF. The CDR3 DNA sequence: TGCAGTGCGGACAGCTATGGCTACACCTTC.

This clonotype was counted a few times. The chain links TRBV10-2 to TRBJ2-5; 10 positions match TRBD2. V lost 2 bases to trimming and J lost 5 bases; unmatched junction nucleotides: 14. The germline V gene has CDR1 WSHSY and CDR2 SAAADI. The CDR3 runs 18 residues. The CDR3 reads CASSELRSGRTTRETQYF. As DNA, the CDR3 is TGCGCCAGCAGTGAGCTCCGTAGCGGGAGGACCACCCGTGAGACCCAGTACTTC.

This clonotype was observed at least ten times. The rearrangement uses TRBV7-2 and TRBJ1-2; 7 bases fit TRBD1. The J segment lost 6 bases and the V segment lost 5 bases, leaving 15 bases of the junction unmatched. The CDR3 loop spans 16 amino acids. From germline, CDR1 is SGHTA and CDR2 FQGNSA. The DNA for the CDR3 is TGTGCCAGCAGCGCCTCTCCCGGGACAGAATCCCATGGCTACACCTTC. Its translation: CASSASPGTESHGYTF.

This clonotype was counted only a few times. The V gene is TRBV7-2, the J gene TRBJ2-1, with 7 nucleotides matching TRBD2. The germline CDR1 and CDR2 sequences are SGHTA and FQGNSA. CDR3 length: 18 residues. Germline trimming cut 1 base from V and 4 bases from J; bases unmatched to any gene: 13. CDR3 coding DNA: TGTGCCAGCAGCTTAGAATTTCTCGGGCTAGCGGCATACAATGAGCAGTTCTTC. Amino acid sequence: CASSLEFLGLAAYNEQFF.

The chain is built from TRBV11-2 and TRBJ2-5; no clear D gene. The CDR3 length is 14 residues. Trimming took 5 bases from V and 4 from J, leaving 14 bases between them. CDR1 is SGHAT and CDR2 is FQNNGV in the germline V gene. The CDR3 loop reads CASSVSTRPETQYF. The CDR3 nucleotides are TGTGCCAGCAGCGTTAGTACGAGGCCAGAGACCCAGTACTTC.

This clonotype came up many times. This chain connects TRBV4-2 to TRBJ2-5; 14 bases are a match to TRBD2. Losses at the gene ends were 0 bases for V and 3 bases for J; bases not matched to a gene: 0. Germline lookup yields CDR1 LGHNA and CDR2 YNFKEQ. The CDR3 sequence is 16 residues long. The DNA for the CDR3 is TGTGCCAGCAGCCAAGAGGGACTAGCGGGGGAAGAGACCCAGTACTTC. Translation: CASSQEGLAGEETQYF.

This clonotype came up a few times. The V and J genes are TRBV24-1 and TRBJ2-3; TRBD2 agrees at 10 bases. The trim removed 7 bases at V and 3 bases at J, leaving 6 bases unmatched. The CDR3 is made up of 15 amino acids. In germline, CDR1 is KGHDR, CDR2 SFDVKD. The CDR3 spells CATSEGLARTDTQYF. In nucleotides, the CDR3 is TGTGCCACCAGCGAGGGACTAGCGAGGACAGATACGCAGTATTTT.

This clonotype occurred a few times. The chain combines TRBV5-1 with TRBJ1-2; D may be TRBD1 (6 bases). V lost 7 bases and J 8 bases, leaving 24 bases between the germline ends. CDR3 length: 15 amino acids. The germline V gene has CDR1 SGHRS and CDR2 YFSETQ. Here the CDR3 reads CASALRDTLTEGYTF. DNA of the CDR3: TGCGCCAGCGCGCTCCGGGACACCCTGACCGAAGGCTACACCTTC.

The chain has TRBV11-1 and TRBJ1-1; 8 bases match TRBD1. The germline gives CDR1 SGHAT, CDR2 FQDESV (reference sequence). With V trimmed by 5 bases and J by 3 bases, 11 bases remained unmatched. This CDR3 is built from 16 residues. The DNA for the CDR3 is TGTGCCAGCAGCCTTTACTCTGGACAGGGCGACACTGAAGCTTTCTTT. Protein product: CASSLYSGQGDTEAFF.

CDR3 in DNA: TGCGCCAGCAGCTGGGGGACAGGGTCTGCTGAAGCTTTCTTT. Protein sequence: CASSWGTGSAEAFF. V usage is TRBV5-1 and J usage is TRBJ1-1; TRBD1 aligns across 9 bases. This CDR3 has 14 amino acids. Germline CDR1 SGHRS, CDR2 YFSETQ. J was trimmed by 6 bases and V by 3 bases; bases with no gene match: 6.

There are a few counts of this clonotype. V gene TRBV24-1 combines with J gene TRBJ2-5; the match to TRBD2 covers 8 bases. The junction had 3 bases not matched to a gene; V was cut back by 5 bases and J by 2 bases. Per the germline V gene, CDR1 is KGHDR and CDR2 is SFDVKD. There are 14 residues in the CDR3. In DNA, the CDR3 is TGTGCCACCAGTGCCGTAGCGGGACAAGAGACCCAGTACTTC. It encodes CATSAVAGQETQYF.

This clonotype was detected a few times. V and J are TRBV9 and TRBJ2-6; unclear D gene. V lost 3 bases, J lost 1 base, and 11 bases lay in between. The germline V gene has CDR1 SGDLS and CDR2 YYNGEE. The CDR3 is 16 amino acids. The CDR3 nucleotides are TGTGCCAGCAGCGCCCCCGTCAGTTCTGGGGCCAACGTCCTGACTTTC. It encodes CASSAPVSSGANVLTF.

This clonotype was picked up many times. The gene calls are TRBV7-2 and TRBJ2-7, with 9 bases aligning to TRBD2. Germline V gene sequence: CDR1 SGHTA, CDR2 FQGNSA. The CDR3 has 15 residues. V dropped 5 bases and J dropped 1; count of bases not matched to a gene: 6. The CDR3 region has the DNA TGTGCCAGCAGCCGCGGGAGGGGAGGGTCCTACGAGCAGTACTTC. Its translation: CASSRGRGGSYEQYF.

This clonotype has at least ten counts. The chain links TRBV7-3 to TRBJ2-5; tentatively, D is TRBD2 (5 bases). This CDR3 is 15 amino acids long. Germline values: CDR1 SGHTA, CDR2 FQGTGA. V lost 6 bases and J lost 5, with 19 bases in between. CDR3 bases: TGTGCCAGCAGTCCAGGACTGGTGGGTGGGGAGACCCAGTACTTC. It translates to CASSPGLVGGETQYF.